This TCR beta chain was identified in a study of OX40 agonist ivuxolimab in advanced cancers. With respect to this clone: Its antigen is still unknown.

Sequencing was performed with immunoSEQ multiplex PCR; in TCRdb, only in-frame clones are kept and a portion is missing. The table has about 82,000 clones, 75% to 90% seen once. With V trimmed by 5 bases and J by 6 bases, 4 bases remained unmatched. The CDR3 is 15 residues long. Germline V gives CDR1 SGDLS, CDR2 YYNGEE. Study-level findings and limits: CD8+ T cells showed, on average, more clonal expansion than CD4+ cells. The antigens recognized by the expanded peripheral T cells, that is their antigen specificity, were not determined.

This chain joins TRBV9 and TRBJ2-1, with 14 bases identical to TRBD2. This sample comprised CD4+ or CD8+ T cells sorted from blood, obtained in a trial of the OX40 agonist ivuxolimab. The receptor was isolated from an adult with an advanced solid tumor such as melanoma, head and neck, liver or kidney cancer. The CDR3 loop is CASRPGTSGGNEQFF. CDR3 DNA: TGTGCCAGCAGACCTGGGACTAGCGGGGGCAATGAGCAGTTCTTC. The full variable domain, rest sourced from reference TRBV9 and TRBJ2-1, is DSGVTQTPKHLITATGQRVTLRCSPRSGDLSVYWYQQSLDQGLQFLIQYYNGEERAKGNILERFSAQQFPDLHSELNLSSLELGDSALYFCASRPGTSGGNEQFFGPGTRLTVL.